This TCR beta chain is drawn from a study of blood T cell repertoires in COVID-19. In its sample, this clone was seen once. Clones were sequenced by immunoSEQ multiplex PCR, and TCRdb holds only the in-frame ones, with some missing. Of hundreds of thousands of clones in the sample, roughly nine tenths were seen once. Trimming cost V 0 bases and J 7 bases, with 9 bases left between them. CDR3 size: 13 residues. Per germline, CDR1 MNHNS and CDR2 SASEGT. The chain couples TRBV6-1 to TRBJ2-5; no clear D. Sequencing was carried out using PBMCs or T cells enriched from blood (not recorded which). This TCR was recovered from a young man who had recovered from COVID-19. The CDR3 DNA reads TGTGCCAGCAGTGAAGCATGGCCTCCGACCCAGTACTTC. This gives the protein CASSEAWPPTQYF.